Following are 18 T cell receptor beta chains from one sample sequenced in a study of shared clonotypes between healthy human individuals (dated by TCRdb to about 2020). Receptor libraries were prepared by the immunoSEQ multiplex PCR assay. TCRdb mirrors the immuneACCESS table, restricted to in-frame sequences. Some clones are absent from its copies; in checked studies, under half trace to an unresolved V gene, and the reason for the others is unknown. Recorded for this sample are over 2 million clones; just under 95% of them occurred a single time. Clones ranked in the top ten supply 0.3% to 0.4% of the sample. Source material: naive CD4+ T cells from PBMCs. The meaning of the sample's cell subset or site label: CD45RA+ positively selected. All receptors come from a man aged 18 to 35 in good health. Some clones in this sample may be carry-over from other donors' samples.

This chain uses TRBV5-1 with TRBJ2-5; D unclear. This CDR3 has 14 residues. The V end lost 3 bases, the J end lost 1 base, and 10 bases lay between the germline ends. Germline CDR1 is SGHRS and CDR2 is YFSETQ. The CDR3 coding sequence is TGCGCCAGCAGCTCCCACTCCACCCAAGAGACCCAGTACTTC. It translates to CASSSHSTQETQYF.

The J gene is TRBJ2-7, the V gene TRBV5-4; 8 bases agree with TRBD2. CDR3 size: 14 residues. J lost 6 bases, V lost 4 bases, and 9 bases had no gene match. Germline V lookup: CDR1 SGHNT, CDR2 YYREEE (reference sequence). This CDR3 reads CASSIAGPGREQYF. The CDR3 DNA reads TGTGCCAGCAGCATAGCGGGACCCGGACGCGAGCAGTACTTC.

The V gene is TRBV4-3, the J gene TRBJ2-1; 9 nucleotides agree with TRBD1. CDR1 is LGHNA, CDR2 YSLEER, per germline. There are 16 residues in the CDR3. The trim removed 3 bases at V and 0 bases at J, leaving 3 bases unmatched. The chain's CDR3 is CASSHRTGDSYNEQFF. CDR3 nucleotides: TGCGCCAGCAGCCACAGGACAGGGGACTCCTACAATGAGCAGTTCTTC.

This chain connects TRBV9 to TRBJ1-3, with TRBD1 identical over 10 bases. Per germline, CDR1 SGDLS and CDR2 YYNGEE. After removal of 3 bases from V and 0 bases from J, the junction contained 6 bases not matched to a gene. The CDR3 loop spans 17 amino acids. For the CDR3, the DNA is TGTGCCAGCAGCGCCGACAGGGGGCGAAGCTCTGGAAACACCATATATTTT. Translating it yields CASSADRGRSSGNTIYF.

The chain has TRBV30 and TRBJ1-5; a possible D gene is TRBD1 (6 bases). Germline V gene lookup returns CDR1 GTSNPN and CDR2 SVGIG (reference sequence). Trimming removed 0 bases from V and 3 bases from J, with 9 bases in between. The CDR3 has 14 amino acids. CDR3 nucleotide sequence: TGTGCCTGGAGTGTTGGGGGCCTCAATCAGCCCCAGCATTTT. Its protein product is CAWSVGGLNQPQHF.

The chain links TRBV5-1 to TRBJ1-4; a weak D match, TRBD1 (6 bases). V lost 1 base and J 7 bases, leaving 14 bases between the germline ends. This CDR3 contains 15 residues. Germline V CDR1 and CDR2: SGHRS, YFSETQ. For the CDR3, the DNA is TGCGCCAGCAGCTTGCAGGGGACCCTCGGTGAAAAACTGTTTTTT. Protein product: CASSLQGTLGEKLFF.

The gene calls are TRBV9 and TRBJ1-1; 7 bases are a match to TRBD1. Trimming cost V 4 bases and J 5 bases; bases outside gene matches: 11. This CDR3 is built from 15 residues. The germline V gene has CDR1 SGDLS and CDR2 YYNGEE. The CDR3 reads CASSPETGSATEAFF. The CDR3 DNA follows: TGTGCCAGCAGCCCAGAGACAGGGTCGGCGACTGAAGCTTTCTTT. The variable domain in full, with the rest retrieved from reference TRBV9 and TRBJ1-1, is DSGVTQTPKHLITATGQRVTLRCSPRSGDLSVYWYQQSLDQGLQFLIQYYNGEERAKGNILERFSAQQFPDLHSELNLSSLELGDSALYFCASSPETGSATEAFFGQGTRLTVV.

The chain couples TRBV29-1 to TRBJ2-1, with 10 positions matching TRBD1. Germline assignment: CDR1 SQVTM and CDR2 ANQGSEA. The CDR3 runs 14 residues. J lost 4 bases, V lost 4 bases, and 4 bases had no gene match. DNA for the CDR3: TGCAGCGTTGGGTGGGACAGGGGATACAATGAGCAGTTCTTC. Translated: CSVGWDRGYNEQFF.

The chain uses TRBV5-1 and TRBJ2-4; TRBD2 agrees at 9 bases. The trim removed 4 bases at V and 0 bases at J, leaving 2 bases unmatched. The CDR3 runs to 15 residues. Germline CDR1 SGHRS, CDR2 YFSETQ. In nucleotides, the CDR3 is TGCGCCAGCAGCCCACTAGCGGGAGCCAAAAACATTCAGTACTTC. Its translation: CASSPLAGAKNIQYF.

The CDR3 region is CASSSPYTGGEQFF. CDR3 DNA sequence: TGCGCCAGCAGCTCGCCCTATACAGGGGGAGAGCAGTTCTTC. V usage is TRBV5-1 and J usage is TRBJ2-1; 8 nucleotides line up with TRBD1. This CDR3 is built from 14 residues. Unmatched junction bases numbered 9, after V lost 3 bases and J lost 10 bases. Germline assignment: CDR1 SGHRS and CDR2 YFSETQ.

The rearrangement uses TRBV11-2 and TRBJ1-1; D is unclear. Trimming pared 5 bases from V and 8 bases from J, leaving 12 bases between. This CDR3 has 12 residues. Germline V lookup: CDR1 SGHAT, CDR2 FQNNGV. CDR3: CASSLSAGEAFF. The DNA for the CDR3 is TGTGCCAGCAGCCTTAGTGCCGGGGAAGCTTTCTTT.

CDR3 amino acids: CASSLDPGLAGDNEQFF. Here the CDR3 DNA reads TGTGCCAGCAGCTTGGATCCGGGACTAGCGGGAGACAATGAGCAGTTCTTC. This sequence joins TRBV5-4 and TRBJ2-1; 14 bases fit TRBD2. The trim removed 0 bases at V and 5 bases at J, leaving 4 bases unmatched. The CDR3 is 17 residues long. The germline gives CDR1 SGHNT, CDR2 YYREEE (reference sequence). The entire variable domain, with the rest obtained from reference TRBV5-4 and TRBJ2-1, is as follows: ETGVTQSPTHLIKTRGQQVTLRCSSQSGHNTVSWYQQALGQGPQFIFQYYREEENGRGNFPPRFSGLQFPNYSSELNVNALELDDSALYLCASSLDPGLAGDNEQFFGPGTRLTVL.

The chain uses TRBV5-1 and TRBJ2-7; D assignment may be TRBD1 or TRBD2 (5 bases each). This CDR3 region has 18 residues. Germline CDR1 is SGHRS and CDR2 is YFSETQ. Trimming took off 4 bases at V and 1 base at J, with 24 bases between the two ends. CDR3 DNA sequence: TGCGCCAGCAGCCCGGGACCTAGGACTCTCACCCTATCCTACGAGCAGTACTTC. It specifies CASSPGPRTLTLSYEQYF.

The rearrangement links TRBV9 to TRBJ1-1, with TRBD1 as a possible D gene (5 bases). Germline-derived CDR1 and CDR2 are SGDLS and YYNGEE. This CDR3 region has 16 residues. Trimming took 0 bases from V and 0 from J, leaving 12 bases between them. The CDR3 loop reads CASSVEAGWMNTEAFF. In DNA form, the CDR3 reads TGTGCCAGCAGCGTAGAGGCAGGGTGGATGAACACTGAAGCTTTCTTT. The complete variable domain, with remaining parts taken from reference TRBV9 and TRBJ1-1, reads DSGVTQTPKHLITATGQRVTLRCSPRSGDLSVYWYQQSLDQGLQFLIQYYNGEERAKGNILERFSAQQFPDLHSELNLSSLELGDSALYFCASSVEAGWMNTEAFFGQGTRLTVV.

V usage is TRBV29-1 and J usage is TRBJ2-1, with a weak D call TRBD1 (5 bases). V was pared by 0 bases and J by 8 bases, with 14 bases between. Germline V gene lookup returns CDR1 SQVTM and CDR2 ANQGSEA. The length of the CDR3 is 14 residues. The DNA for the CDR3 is TGCAGCGTTGAAGACGACACCTCAGGGTATGAGCAGTTCTTC. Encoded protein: CSVEDDTSGYEQFF.

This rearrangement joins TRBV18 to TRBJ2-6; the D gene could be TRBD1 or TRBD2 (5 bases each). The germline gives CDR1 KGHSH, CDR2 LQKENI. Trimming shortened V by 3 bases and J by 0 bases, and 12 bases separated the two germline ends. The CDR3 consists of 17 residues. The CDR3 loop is CASSPGTVRSGANVLTF. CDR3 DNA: TGTGCCAGCTCACCTGGGACGGTACGCTCTGGGGCCAACGTCCTGACTTTC.

The DNA of the CDR3 is TGTGCCAGCAGCACCACTAGCGGGAGCCACAATGAGCAGTTCTTC. Translated, it gives CASSTTSGSHNEQFF. The genes are TRBV9 and TRBJ2-1; 11 nucleotides agree with TRBD2. CDR1 SGDLS and CDR2 YYNGEE come from the germline V gene. This CDR3 contains 15 residues. V lost 4 bases and J lost 5; bases outside the gene matches: 5. Together with reference TRBV9 and TRBJ2-1, the CDR3 gives the full variable domain: DSGVTQTPKHLITATGQRVTLRCSPRSGDLSVYWYQQSLDQGLQFLIQYYNGEERAKGNILERFSAQQFPDLHSELNLSSLELGDSALYFCASSTTSGSHNEQFFGPGTRLTVL.

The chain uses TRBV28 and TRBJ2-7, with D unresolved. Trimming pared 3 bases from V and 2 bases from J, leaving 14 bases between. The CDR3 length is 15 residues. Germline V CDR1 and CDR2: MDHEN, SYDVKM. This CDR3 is CASSFPTPPAYEQYF. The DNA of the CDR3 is TGTGCCAGCAGTTTCCCCACCCCCCCTGCCTACGAGCAGTACTTC.